The present T cell receptor (beta chain) was sequenced within a study of T cell changes during pregnancy in multiple sclerosis. Trimming took off 6 bases at V and 6 bases at J, with 9 bases between the two ends. The CDR3 loop spans 12 amino acids. Germline CDR1 MNHEY, CDR2 SMNVEV (reference sequence). Sequencing was performed with immunoSEQ multiplex PCR; in TCRdb, only in-frame clones are kept and a portion is missing. The profile covers some 110,000 clones, with roughly 92% appearing a single time and roughly 1.7% taken by the ten largest. The sample in question was peripheral blood, obtained after pregnancy. This chain uses TRBV27 with TRBJ2-1; D is uncertain. This receptor was obtained from a female donor with multiple sclerosis, enrolled in a pregnancy study. The CDR3 reads CASSRPGNEQFF. CDR3 bases: TGTGCCAGCAGCCGACCGGGCAATGAGCAGTTCTTC.